Described below is a single T cell receptor beta chain sequence and its context. The target antigen is unknown. This specimen comes from a study of T cell responses to AZD1222 COVID-19 vaccine. Study-wide results and limits: Baseline serostatus was positive in only 5 to 7 AZD1222 recipients.

Assay used: immunoSEQ multiplex PCR; TCRdb lists only in-frame clones, some missing. The sample has roughly 180,000 clones; 80% to 95% are singletons. The germline gives CDR1 SGHTA, CDR2 FQGNSA. V was pared by 5 bases and J by 4 bases, with 20 bases between. This CDR3 contains 16 residues. The source of this sequence is an adult who received the AZD1222 COVID-19 vaccine. The V and J genes are TRBV7-2 and TRBJ1-1; D may be TRBD1 (5 bases). Sequenced here: peripheral blood, sampled 28 days after the second AZD1222 dose. In DNA, the CDR3 is TGTGCCAGCAGCCTTCTAATCAGGGAAAAAGGCACTGAAGCTTTCTTT. Its translation is CASSLLIREKGTEAFF.